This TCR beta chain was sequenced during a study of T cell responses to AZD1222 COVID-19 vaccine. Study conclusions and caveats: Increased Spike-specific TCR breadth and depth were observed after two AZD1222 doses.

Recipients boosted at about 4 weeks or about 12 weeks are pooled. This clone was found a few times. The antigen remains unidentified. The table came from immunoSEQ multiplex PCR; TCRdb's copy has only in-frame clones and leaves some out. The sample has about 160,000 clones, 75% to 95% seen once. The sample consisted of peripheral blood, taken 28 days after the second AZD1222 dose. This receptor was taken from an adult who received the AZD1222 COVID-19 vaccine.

CDR3 loop: CASSLGRGMNTEAFF. As DNA, the CDR3 is TGCGCCAGCAGCTTGGGGAGGGGAATGAACACTGAAGCTTTCTTT. The rearrangement links TRBV5-1 to TRBJ1-1; D might be TRBD1 (5 bases). The germline V gene has CDR1 SGHRS and CDR2 YFSETQ. This CDR3 is built from 15 residues. V lost 0 bases and J 0 bases, leaving 9 bases between the germline ends. The full variable domain, its missing parts supplied by reference TRBV5-1 and TRBJ1-1, is KAGVTQTPRYLIKTRGQQVTLSCSPISGHRSVSWYQQTPGQGLQFLFEYFSETQRNKGNFPGRFSGRQFSNSRSEMNVSTLELGDSALYLCASSLGRGMNTEAFFGQGTRLTVV.